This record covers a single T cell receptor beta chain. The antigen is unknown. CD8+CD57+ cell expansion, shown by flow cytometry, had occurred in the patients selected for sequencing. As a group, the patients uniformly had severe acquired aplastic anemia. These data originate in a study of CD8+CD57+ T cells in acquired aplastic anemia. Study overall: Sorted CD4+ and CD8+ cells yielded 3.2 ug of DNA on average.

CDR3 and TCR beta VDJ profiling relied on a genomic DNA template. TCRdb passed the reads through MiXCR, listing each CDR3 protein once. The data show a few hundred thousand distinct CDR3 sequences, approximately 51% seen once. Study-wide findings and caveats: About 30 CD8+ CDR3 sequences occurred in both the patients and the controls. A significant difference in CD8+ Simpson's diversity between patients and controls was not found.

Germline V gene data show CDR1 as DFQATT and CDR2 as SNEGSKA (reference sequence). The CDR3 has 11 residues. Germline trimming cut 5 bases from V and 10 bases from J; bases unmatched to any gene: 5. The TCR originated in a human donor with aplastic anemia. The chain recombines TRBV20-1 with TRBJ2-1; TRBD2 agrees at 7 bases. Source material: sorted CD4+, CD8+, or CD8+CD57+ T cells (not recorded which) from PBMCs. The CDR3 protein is CSAGDYHEQFF. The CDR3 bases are TGCAGTGCTGGGGACTACCACGAGCAGTTCTTC.